This entry concerns a single T cell receptor beta chain. A single base is all that separates this from a far larger clone, so a read error is likely. According to the study, TCR beta libraries were built with iRepertoire HTBI primers and CDR3-region Arm-PCR. Using its own MiXCR run on the multiplex PCR reads, TCRdb lists one record per CDR3 protein. The sample contains more than 450,000 distinct CDR3 sequences, roughly 15% of which appear only once. Deletions cut 7 bases from V and 1 base from J, with 10 bases between. CDR1 is MNHEY and CDR2 is SMNVEV in the germline V gene (reference sequence). The CDR3 runs to 13 residues. This sample is drawn from a study of regulatory T cells in long-lasting Graves disease. Time point defined: newly diagnosed GD, antithyroid drugs for less than 3 months. Making the TCR library involved RNA that had been extracted from PBMCs. These sequences were also reported in another study, on T cells in Graves' hyperthyroidism and ophthalmopathy.

The TCR originated in a man aged 40-49 years with Graves disease. The source material was peripheral blood mononuclear cells (PBMCs), sampled at new diagnosis, from a patient treated with antithyroid drugs. The rearrangement links TRBV27 to TRBJ1-1; D call uncertain. This chain's CDR3 is CASIGVSNTEAFF. CDR3 coding DNA: TGTGCCAGCATTGGGGTATCGAACACTGAAGCTTTCTTT.